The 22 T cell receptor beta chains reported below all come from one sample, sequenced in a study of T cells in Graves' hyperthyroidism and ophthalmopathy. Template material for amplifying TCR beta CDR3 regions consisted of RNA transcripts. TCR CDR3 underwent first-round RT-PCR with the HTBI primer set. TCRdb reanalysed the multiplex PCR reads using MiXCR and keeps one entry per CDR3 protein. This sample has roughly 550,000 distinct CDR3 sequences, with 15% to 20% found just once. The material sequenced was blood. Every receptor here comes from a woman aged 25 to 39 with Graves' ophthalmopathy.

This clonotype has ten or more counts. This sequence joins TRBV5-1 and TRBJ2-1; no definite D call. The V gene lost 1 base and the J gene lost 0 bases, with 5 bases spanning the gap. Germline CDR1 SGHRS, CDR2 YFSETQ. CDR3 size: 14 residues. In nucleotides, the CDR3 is TGCGCCAGCAGCTTGTACAACTCCTACAATGAGCAGTTCTTC. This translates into CASSLYNSYNEQFF. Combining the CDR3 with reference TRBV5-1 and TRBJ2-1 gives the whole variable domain KAGVTQTPRYLIKTRGQQVTLSCSPISGHRSVSWYQQTPGQGLQFLFEYFSETQRNKGNFPGRFSGRQFSNSRSEMNVSTLELGDSALYLCASSLYNSYNEQFFGPGTRLTVL.

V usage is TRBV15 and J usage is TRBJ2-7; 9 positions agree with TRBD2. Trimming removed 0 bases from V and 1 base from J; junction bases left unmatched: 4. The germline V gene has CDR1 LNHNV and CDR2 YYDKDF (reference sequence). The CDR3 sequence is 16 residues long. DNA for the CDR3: TGTGCCACCAGCAGAGAGATAGCGGGAGCATCCTACGAGCAGTACTTC. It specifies CATSREIAGASYEQYF.

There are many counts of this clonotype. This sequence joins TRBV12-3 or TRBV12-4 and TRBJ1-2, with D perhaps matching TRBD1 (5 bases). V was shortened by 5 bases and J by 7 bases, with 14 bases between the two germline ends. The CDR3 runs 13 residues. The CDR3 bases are TGTGCCAGCAGTCGCATTCAGGGTGGTGGCTACACCTTC. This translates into CASSRIQGGGYTF.

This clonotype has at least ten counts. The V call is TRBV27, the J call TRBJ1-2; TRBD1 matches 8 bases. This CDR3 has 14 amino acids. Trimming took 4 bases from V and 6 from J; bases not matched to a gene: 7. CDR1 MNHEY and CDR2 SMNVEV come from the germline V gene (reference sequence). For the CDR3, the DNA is TGTGCCAGCAGTTCTTGGACAGGGAGTGATGGCTACACCTTC. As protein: CASSSWTGSDGYTF.

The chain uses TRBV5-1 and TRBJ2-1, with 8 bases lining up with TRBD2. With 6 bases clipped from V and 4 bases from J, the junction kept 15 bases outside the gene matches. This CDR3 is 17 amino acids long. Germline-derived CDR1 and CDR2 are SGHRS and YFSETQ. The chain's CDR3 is CASNPTFPGGGYNEQFF. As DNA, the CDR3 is TGCGCCAGCAATCCCACATTCCCGGGGGGGGGTTACAATGAGCAGTTCTTC.

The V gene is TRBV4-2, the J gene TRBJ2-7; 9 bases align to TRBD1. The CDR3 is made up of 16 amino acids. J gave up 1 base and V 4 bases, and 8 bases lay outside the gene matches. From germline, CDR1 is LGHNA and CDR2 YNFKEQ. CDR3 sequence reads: CASSPNSGTGSYEQYF. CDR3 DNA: TGTGCCAGCAGCCCCAACAGTGGGACAGGGTCCTACGAGCAGTACTTC.

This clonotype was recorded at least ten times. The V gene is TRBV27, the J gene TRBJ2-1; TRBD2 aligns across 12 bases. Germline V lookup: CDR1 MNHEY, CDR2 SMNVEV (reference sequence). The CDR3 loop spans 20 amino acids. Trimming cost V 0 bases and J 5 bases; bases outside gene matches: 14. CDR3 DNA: TGTGCCAGCAGTTTATCCCCCCCCGGACTAGCGGGGTCCCCACACAATGAGCAGTTCTTC. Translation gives CASSLSPPGLAGSPHNEQFF.

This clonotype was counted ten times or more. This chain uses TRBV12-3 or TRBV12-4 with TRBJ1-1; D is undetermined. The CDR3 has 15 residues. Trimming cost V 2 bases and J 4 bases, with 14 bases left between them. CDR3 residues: CASSLIDLGGTEAFF. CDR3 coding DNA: TGTGCCAGCAGTTTAATCGACCTAGGAGGCACTGAAGCTTTCTTT.

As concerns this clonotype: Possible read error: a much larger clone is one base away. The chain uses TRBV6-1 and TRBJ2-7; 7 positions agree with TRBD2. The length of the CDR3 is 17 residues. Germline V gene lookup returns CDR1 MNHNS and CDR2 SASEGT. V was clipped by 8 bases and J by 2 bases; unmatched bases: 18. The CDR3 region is CASGSNRHRGGTYEQYF. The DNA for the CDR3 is TGTGCCAGCGGCTCCAATAGACACCGCGGGGGTACCTACGAGCAGTACTTC.

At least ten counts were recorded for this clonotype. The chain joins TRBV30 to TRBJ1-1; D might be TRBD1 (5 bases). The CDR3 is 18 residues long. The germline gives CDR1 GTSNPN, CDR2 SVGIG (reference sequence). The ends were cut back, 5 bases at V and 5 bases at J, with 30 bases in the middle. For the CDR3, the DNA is TGTGCCTGGGAATCCCCGGATCTCGAGAAGGGACGGGGGACTGAAGCTTTCTTT. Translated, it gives CAWESPDLEKGRGTEAFF.

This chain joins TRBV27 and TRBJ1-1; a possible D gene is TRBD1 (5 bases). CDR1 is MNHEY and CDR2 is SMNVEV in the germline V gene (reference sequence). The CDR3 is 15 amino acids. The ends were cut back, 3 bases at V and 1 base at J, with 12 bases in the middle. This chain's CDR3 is CASSFFGGENTEAFF. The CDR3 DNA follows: TGTGCCAGCAGTTTTTTCGGGGGAGAGAACACTGAAGCTTTCTTT.

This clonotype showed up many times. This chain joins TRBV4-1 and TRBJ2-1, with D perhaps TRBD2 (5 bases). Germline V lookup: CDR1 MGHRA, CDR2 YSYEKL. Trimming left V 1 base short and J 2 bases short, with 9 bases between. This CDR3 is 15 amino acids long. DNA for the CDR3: TGCGCCAGCAGCCAAGCGGGAAACCCCTACAATGAGCAGTTCTTC. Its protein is CASSQAGNPYNEQFF.

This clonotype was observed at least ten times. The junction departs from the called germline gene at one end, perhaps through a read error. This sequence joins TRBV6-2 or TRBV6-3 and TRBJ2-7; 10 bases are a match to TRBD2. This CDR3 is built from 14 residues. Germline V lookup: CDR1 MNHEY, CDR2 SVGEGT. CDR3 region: CASRYEIAGGEQYF. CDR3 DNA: TGTGCCAGCCGTTATGAAATAGCGGGAGGTGAGCAGTACTTC.

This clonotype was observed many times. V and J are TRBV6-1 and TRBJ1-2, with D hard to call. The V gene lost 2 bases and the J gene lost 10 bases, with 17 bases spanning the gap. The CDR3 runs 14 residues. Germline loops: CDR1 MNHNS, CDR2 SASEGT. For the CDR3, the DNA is TGTGCCAGCAGTGAACGTCGCGTTGGGGAAGACTACACCTTC. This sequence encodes CASSERRVGEDYTF.

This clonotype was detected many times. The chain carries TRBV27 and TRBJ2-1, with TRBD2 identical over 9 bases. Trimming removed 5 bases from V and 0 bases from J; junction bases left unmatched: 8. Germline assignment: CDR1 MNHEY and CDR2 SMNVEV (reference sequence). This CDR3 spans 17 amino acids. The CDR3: CASSVRRSGGSYNEQFF. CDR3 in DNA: TGTGCCAGCAGTGTACGTCGTAGCGGGGGCTCCTACAATGAGCAGTTCTTC.

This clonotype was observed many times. CDR3 in amino acids: CASSLIEGLGGELFF. The CDR3 DNA is TGTGCCAGCAGTTTAATTGAAGGGTTGGGCGGGGAGCTGTTTTTT. The rearrangement uses TRBV28 and TRBJ2-2; D is unresolved. This CDR3 comprises 15 residues. Germline CDR1 reads MDHEN; CDR2 reads SYDVKM. The ends were cut back, 2 bases at V and 7 bases at J, with 14 bases in the middle. Full variable domain (outside the CDR3, taken from reference TRBV28 and TRBJ2-2): DVKVTQSSRYLVKRTGEKVFLECVQDMDHENMFWYRQDPGLGLRLIYFSYDVKMKEKGDIPEGYSVSREKKERFSLILESASTNQTSMYLCASSLIEGLGGELFFGEGSRLTVL.

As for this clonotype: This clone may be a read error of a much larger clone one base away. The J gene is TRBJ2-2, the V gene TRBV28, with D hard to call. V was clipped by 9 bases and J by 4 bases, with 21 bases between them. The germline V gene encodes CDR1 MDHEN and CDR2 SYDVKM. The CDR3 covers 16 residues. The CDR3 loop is CASTTPRADRTGELFF. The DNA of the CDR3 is TGTGCCAGTACAACCCCCCGTGCGGACCGCACCGGGGAGCTGTTTTTT.

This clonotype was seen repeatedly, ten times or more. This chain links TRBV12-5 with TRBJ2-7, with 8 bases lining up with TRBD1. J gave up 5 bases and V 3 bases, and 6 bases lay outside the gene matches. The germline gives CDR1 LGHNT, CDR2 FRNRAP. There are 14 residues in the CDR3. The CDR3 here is CASGFPTGDHEQYF. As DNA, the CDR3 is TGTGCTAGTGGTTTCCCGACAGGGGATCACGAGCAGTACTTC.

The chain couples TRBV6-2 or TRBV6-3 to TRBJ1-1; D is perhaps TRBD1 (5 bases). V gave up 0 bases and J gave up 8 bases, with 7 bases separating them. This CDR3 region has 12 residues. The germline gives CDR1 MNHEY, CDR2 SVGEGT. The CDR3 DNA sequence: TGTGCCAGCAGTTACTCAGAGGGGGAAGCTTTCTTT. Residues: CASSYSEGEAFF.

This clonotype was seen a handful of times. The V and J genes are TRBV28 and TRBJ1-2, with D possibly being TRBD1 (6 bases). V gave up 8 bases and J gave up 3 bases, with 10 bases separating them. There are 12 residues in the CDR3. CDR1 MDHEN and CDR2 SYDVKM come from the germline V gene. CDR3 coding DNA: TGTGCCAGCCTCGGACAGCACTATGGCTACACCTTC. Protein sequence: CASLGQHYGYTF.

CDR3 sequence (DNA): TGTGCCAGCCTCCCGGACAGAGACTCTGGGGCCAACGTCCTGACTTTC. As protein: CASLPDRDSGANVLTF. The chain is built from TRBV19 and TRBJ2-6; tentative D call: TRBD1 (6 bases). V lost 9 bases and J 0 bases, leaving 15 bases between the germline ends. The CDR3 totals 16 residues. The germline CDR1 and CDR2 sequences are LNHDA and SQIVND (reference sequence).

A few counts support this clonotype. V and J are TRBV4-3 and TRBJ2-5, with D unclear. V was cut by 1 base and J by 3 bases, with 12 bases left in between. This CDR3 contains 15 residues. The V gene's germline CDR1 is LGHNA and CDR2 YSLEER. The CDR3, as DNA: TGCGCCAGCAGCCAAGTAGTGGGTAAGGAAGAGACCCAGTACTTC. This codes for CASSQVVGKEETQYF.